One sample yielded the 8 T cell receptor beta chains listed below, sequenced in a study of CD8 T cell repertoires and HIV-1 epitope variants. These TCRs are of unknown antigen specificity. The data were produced by immunoSEQ multiplex PCR, yet TCRdb's version contains in-frame clones alone and is incomplete. The sample holds 5,000 to 6,500 clones, roughly two thirds seen once. The sample was cultured CD8+ T cells derived from PBMCs. The receptor set was obtained from a male donor with HIV.

The V and J genes are TRBV27 and TRBJ1-1; D uncertain. V shed 6 bases and J shed 7 bases, with 9 bases lying between them. The CDR3 is 11 amino acids. Germline-derived CDR1 and CDR2 are MNHEY and SMNVEV (reference sequence). The CDR3 here is CASRLRGEAFF. For the CDR3, the DNA is TGTGCCAGCAGGTTGAGAGGTGAAGCTTTCTTT.

To note about this clone: The germline gene is not matched at one end of the junction; a read error may be the cause. The genes are TRBV5-4 and TRBJ2-1; TRBD2 might be the D (6 bases). The CDR3 is 16 amino acids. The germline CDR1 and CDR2 sequences are SGHNT and YYREEE (reference sequence). The CDR3 coding sequence is TGTGCCAGCAGCTCTGGAGGGCAGGGACCCTATAATGAGCAGTTCTTC. Its protein is CASSSGGQGPYNEQFF.

This clone has only a few counts. The CDR3 loop is CASSSSTTFPSGELFF. The CDR3 DNA follows: TGTGCCAGCAGCTCATCGACTACCTTCCCCAGCGGGGAGCTGTTTTTT. V and J are TRBV7-9 and TRBJ2-2; D is perhaps TRBD2 (5 bases). This CDR3 contains 16 residues. Trimming removed 4 bases at V and 7 bases at J, with 19 bases between. Germline loops: CDR1 SEHNR, CDR2 FQNEAQ (reference sequence).

This rearrangement joins TRBV19 to TRBJ2-5; 10 nucleotides match TRBD1. This CDR3 region has 15 residues. In germline, CDR1 is LNHDA, CDR2 SQIVND (reference sequence). The J segment lost 5 bases and the V segment lost 3 bases, leaving 6 bases of the junction unmatched. CDR3 protein: CASSISRTGGETQYF. Here the CDR3 DNA reads TGTGCCAGTAGTATCTCACGGACAGGGGGGGAGACCCAGTACTTC.

This chain uses TRBV5-1 with TRBJ2-5; 11 nucleotides align to TRBD2. The V gene's germline CDR1 is SGHRS and CDR2 YFSETQ. Trimming at V came to 0 bases and at J to 5 bases, leaving 6 bases not matched to a gene. This CDR3 is 16 amino acids long. The CDR3 DNA is TGCGCCAGCAGCTTGGGACTAGCGGGGACTGGCGAGACCCAGTACTTC. It codes for CASSLGLAGTGETQYF.

The chain carries TRBV14 and TRBJ2-5, with no clear D. Per germline, CDR1 SGHDN and CDR2 FVKESK. Trimming took off 0 bases at V and 0 bases at J, with 8 bases between the two ends. This CDR3 is 15 amino acids long. CDR3 protein: CASSQDLGYQETQYF. Here the CDR3 DNA reads TGTGCCAGCAGCCAAGATCTGGGGTACCAAGAGACCCAGTACTTC.

The chain links TRBV4-2 to TRBJ2-7; TRBD1 aligns across 7 bases. V was clipped by 5 bases and J by 7 bases; unmatched bases: 11. Looked up from germline, CDR1 is LGHNA and CDR2 is YNFKEQ. This CDR3 is built from 14 residues. The CDR3 nucleotides read TGTGCCAGCAGCTTGGGACAGTACCTTCGTGAGCAGTACTTC. Translation: CASSLGQYLREQYF.

This rearrangement joins TRBV6-5 to TRBJ2-1; D is unresolved. Germline values: CDR1 MNHEY, CDR2 SVGAGI. The ends were cut back, 6 bases at V and 3 bases at J, with 9 bases in the middle. This CDR3 comprises 13 residues. In DNA, the CDR3 is TGTGCCAGCAGCTATGGCCGCTACAATGAGCAGTTCTTC. Translated, it gives CASSYGRYNEQFF.